The clone carrying this TCR beta chain was counted only a few times. Profiling relied on immunoSEQ multiplex PCR, and the TCRdb table lists in-frame clones only, not all of them. The sample shows over 65,000 clones, about nine tenths of them seen only once. This specimen comes from a study of blood T cell repertoires in COVID-19. The V gene end was trimmed by 5 bases and the J gene end by 3 bases; junction bases not matched to a gene: 2. The CDR3 contains 14 residues. The germline CDR1 and CDR2 sequences are SGHDT and YYEEEE. The sequencing sample was made of peripheral blood. This clonotype was obtained from a man aged 50-60 years with active or convalescent COVID-19. This sequence joins TRBV5-6 and TRBJ1-4, with 9 bases matching TRBD1. The CDR3 nucleotides are TGTGCCAGCAGGGGGACAGGGTCTAATGAAAAACTGTTTTTT. It encodes CASRGTGSNEKLFF.